The clone carrying this T cell receptor (beta chain) was detected ten times or more. This entry belongs to a study of neurological immune-mediated disorders. TCRdb reprocessed the 5' RACE reads with MiXCR, giving one entry per CDR3 protein. The sample includes approximately 44,000 distinct CDR3 sequences, approximately 5.8% of them seen just once. The germline V gene has CDR1 SGHNT and CDR2 YYREEE (reference sequence). This CDR3 has 13 amino acids. The trim removed 3 bases at V and 7 bases at J, leaving 1 base unmatched. The source is a woman between 18 and 30 years old with multiple sclerosis. The chain combines TRBV5-4 with TRBJ1-6; TRBD1 aligns across 7 bases. Sequenced sample: CD4+ T cells from blood. CDR3 coding DNA: TGTGCCAGCAGCTGGGACAGAAATTCACCCCTCCACTTT. This codes for CASSWDRNSPLHF.